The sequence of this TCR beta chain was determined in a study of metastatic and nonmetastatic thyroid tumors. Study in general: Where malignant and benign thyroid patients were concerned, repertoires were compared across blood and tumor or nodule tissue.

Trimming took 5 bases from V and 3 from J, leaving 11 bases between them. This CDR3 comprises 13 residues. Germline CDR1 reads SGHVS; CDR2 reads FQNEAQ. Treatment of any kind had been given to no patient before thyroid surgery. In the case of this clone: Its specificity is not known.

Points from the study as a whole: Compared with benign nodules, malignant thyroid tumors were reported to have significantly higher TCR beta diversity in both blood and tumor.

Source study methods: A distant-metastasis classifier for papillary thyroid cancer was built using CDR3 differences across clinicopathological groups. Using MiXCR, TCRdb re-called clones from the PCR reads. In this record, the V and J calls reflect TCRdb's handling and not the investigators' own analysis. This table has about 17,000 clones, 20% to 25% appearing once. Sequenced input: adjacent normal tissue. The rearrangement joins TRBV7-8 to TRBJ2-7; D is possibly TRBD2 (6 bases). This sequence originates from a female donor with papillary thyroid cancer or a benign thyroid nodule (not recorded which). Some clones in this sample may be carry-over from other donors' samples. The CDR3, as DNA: TGTGCCAGCAGCCTGGGACTTAGCTACGAGCAGTACTTC. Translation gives CASSLGLSYEQYF.